The clone carrying this T cell receptor beta chain was recorded once. In the study's own analysis: Reference gene primer amplification in the assay estimated nucleated cell counts. Sequencing was performed with immunoSEQ multiplex PCR; in TCRdb, only in-frame clones are kept and a portion is missing. Clone size and V and J calls were adopted from that table, with D and trimming inferred from the DNA. The sample lists just under 350,000 clones; around nine tenths were seen once. This entry comes from a study of blood T cell repertoires in COVID-19. About the study: The study drew acute and convalescent COVID-19 samples from the United States, Italy and Spain. T cells, B-cell-depleted T cells, or PBMCs provided the cDNA or gDNA that served as material.

The CDR3 has 15 amino acids. The ends were cut back, 0 bases at V and 7 bases at J, with 15 bases in the middle. The germline V gene encodes CDR1 LGHDT and CDR2 YNNKEL (reference sequence). The V call is TRBV3-1 (or the pseudogene TRBV3-2), the J call TRBJ1-2, with D perhaps TRBD1 (6 bases). The origin of this receptor is a woman aged 18-29 years who had recovered from COVID-19. The specimen sequenced was peripheral blood. The CDR3 is CASSQDRWGQGGYTF. The CDR3 nucleotides are TGTGCCAGCAGCCAAGATAGGTGGGGGCAGGGTGGCTACACCTTC.